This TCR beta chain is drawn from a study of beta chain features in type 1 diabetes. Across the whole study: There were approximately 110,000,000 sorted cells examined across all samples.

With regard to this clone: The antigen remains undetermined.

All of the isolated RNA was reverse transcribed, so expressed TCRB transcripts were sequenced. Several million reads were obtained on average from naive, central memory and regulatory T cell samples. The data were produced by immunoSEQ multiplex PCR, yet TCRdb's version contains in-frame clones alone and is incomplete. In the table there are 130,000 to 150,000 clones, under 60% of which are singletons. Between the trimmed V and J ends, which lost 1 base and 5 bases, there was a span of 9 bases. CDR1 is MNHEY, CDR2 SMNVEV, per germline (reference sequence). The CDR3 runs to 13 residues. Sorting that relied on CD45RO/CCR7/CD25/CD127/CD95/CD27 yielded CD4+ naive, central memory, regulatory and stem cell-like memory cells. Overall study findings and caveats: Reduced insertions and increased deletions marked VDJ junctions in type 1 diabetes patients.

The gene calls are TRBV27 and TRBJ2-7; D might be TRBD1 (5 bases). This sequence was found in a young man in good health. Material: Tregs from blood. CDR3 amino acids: CASSLLARDEQYF. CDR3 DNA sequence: TGTGCCAGCAGTTTATTGGCCAGGGACGAGCAGTACTTC.